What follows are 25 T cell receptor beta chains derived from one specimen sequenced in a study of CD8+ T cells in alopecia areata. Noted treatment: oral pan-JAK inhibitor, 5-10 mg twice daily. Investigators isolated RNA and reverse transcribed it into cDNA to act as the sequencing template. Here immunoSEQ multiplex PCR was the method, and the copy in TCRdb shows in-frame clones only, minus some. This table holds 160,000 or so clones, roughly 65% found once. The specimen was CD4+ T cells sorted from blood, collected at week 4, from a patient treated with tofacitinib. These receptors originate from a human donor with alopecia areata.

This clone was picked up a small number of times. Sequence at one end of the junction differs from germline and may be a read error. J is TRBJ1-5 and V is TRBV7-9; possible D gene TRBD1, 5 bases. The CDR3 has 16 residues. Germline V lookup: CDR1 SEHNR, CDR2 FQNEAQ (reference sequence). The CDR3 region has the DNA TGTGCCAGCAGCATAGCGGGGGTTCGTGGCAATCAGCCCCAGCATTTT. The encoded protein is CASSIAGVRGNQPQHF. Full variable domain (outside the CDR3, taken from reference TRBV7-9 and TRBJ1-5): DTGVSQNPRHKITKRGQNVTFRCDPISEHNRLYWYRQTLGQGPEFLTYFQNEAQLEKSRLLSDRFSAERPKGSFSTLEIQRTEQGDSAMYLCASSIAGVRGNQPQHFGDGTRLSIL.

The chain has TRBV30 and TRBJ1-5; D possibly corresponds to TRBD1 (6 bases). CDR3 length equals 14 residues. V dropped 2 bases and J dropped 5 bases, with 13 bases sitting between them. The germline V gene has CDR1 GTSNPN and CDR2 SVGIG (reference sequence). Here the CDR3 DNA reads TGTGCCTGGAGTCCAGGGGCCATTGATCAGCCCCAGCATTTT. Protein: CAWSPGAIDQPQHF.

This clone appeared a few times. The chain's CDR3 is CASSLSGGGDTQYF. The CDR3 DNA reads TGTGCCAGCAGTCTTAGCGGAGGAGGAGATACGCAGTATTTT. V gene TRBV7-3 combines with J gene TRBJ2-3, with a possible D match to TRBD2 (6 bases). The CDR3 has 14 residues. V lost 6 bases and J lost 5, with 15 bases in between. Germline V lookup: CDR1 SGHTA, CDR2 FQGTGA.

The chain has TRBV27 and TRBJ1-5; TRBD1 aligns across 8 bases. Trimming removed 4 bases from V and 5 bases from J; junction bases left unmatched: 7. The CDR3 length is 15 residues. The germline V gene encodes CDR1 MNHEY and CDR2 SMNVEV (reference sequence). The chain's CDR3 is CASSSRTGRYQPQHF. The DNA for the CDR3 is TGTGCCAGCAGTTCGAGGACAGGGAGGTATCAGCCCCAGCATTTT.

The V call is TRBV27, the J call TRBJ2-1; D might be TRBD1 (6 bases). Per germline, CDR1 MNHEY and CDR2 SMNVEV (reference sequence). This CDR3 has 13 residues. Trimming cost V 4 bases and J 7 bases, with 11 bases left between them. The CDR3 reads CASSSYRENEQFF. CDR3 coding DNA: TGTGCCAGCAGTTCCTACAGGGAAAATGAGCAGTTCTTC.

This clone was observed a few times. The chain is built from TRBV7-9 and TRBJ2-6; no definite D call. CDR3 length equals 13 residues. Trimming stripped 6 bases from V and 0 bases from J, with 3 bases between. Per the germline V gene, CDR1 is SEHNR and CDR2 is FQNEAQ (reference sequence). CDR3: CASSSSGANVLTF. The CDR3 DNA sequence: TGTGCCAGCAGTAGCTCTGGGGCCAACGTCCTGACTTTC.

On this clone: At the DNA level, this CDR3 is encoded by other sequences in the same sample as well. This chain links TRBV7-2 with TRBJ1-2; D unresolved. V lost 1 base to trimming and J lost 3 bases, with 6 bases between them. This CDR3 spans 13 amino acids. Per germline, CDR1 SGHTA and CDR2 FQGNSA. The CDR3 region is CASSLDRDYGYTF. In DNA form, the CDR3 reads TGTGCCAGCAGCTTAGATAGGGACTATGGCTACACCTTC.

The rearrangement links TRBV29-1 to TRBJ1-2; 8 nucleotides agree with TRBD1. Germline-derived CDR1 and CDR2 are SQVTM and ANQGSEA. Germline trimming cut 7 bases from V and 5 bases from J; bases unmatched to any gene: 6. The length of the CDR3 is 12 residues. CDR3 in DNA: TGCAGCGCCGGGACAGGACTTTATGGCTACACCTTC. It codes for CSAGTGLYGYTF.

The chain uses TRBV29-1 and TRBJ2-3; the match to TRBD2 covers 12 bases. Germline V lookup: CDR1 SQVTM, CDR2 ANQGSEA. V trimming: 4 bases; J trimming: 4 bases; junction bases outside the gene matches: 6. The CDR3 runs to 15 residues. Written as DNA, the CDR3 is TGCAGCGTTGTCGGTCTAGCGGGGGGGTCAGATACGCAGTATTTT. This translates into CSVVGLAGGSDTQYF.

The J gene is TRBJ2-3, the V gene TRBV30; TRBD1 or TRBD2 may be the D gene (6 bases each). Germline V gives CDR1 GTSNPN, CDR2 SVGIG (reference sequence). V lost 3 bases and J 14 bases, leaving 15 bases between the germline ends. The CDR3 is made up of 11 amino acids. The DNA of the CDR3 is TGTGCCTGGAGCGGAGGGGGGCAAACGTATTTT. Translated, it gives CAWSGGGQTYF.

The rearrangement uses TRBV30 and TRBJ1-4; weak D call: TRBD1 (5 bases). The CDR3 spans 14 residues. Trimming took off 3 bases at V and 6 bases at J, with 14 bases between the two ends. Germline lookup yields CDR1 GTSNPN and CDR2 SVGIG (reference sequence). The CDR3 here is CAWSARGGDEKLFF. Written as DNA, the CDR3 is TGTGCCTGGAGCGCCCGGGGCGGAGATGAAAAACTGTTTTTT.

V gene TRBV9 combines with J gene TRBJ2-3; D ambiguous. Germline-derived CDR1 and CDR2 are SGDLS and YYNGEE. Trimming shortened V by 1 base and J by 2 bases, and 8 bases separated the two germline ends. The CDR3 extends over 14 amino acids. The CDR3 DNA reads TGTGCCAGCAGCGTAAGGTATAACACAGATACGCAGTATTTT. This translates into CASSVRYNTDTQYF.

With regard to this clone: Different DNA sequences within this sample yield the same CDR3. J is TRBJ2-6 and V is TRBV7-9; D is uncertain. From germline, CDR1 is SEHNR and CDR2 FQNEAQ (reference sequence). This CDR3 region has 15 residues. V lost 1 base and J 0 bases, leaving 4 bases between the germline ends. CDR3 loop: CASSLGSSGANVLTF. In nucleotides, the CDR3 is TGTGCCAGCAGCTTAGGGTCCTCTGGGGCCAACGTCCTGACTTTC.

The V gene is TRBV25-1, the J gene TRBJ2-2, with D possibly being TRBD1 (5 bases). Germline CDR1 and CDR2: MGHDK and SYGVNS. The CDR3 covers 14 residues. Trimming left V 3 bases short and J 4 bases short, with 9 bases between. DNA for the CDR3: TGTGCCAGCAGTGATTACAGGCGCACCGGGGAGCTGTTTTTT. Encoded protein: CASSDYRRTGELFF.

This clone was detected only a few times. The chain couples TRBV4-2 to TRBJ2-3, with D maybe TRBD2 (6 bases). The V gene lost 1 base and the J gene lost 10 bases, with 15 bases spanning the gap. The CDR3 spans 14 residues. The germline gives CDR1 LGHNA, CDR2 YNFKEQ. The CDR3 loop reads CASSQAGVTVAQYF. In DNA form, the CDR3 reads TGTGCCAGCAGCCAAGCGGGGGTGACAGTGGCGCAGTATTTT.

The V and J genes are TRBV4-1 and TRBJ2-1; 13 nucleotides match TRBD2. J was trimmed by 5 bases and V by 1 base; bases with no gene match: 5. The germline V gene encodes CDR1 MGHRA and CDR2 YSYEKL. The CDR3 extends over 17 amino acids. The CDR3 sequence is CASSQGGLAGADNEQFF. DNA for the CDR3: TGCGCCAGCAGCCAAGGCGGACTAGCGGGGGCCGACAATGAGCAGTTCTTC.

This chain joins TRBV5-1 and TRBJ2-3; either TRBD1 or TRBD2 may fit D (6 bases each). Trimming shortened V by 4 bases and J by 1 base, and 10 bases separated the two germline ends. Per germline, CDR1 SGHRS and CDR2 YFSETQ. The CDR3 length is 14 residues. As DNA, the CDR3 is TGCGCCAGCAGCCCGGGGGCCGGCACAGATACGCAGTATTTT. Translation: CASSPGAGTDTQYF.

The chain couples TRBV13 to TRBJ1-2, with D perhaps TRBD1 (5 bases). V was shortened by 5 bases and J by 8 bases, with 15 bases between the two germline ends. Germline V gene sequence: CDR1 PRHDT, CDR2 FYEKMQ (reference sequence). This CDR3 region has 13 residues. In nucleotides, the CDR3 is TGTGCCAGCAGCAGGGGAGCAGCGTTCGGCTACACCTTC. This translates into CASSRGAAFGYTF.

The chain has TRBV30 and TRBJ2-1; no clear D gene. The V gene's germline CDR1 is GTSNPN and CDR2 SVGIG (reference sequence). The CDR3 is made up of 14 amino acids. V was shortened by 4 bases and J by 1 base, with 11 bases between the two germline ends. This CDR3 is CAWNKGLSYNEQFF. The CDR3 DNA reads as TGTGCCTGGAACAAGGGTTTGTCCTACAATGAGCAGTTCTTC.

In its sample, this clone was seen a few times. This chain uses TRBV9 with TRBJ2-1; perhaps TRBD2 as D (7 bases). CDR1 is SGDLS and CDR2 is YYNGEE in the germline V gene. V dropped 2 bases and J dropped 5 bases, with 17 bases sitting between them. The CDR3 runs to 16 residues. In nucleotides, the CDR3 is TGTGCCAGCAGCGTTCTTCTGTCGGGGGGCCACAATGAGCAGTTCTTC. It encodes CASSVLLSGGHNEQFF.

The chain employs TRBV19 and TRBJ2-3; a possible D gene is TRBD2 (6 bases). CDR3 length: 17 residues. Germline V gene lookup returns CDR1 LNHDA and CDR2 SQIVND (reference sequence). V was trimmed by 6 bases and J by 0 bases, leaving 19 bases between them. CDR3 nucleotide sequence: TGTGCCAGTAGCTATGCCCTGGGGCGGGGAAGCACAGATACGCAGTATTTT. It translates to CASSYALGRGSTDTQYF.

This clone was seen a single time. CDR3 DNA sequence: TGCAGCGTTGAAGGGCAGATAGTGGGTACGCAGTATTTT. It encodes CSVEGQIVGTQYF. The chain employs TRBV29-1 and TRBJ2-3; D gene ambiguous. Germline-derived CDR1 and CDR2 are SQVTM and ANQGSEA. V lost 1 base and J 8 bases, leaving 13 bases between the germline ends. The CDR3 covers 13 residues.

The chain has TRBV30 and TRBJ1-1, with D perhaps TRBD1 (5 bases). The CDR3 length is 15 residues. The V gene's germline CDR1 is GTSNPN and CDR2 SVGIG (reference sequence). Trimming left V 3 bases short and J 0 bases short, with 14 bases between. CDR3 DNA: TGTGCCTGGAGCCCTTGGGGGGGGATGAACACTGAAGCTTTCTTT. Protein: CAWSPWGGMNTEAFF. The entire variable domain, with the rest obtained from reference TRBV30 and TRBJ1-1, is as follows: SQTIHQWPATLVQPVGSPLSLECTVEGTSNPNLYWYRQAAGRGLQLLFYSVGIGQISSEVPQNLSASRPQDRQFILSSKKLLLSDSGFYLCAWSPWGGMNTEAFFGQGTRLTVV.

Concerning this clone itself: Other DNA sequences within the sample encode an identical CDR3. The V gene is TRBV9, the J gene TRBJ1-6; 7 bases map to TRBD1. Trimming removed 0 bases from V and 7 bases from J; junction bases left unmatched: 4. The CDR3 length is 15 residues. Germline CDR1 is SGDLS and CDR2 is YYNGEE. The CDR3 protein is CASSVGQGGNSPLHF. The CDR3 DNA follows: TGTGCCAGCAGCGTAGGACAGGGCGGGAATTCACCCCTCCACTTT.

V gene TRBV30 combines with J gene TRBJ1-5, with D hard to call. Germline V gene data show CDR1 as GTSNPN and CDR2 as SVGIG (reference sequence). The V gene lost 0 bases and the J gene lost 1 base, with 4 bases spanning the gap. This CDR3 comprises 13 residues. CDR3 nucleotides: TGTGCCTGGAGTGTCGCCAGCAATCAGCCCCAGCATTTT. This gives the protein CAWSVASNQPQHF.